This is a list of T cell receptor beta chains from one sample in a study of neoadjuvant nivolumab and ipilimumab in lung cancer. Generated by immunoSEQ multiplex PCR, the TCRdb table keeps only in-frame clones and is missing some. Seen here are 25,000 or so clones, more than 80% observed once, and the top ten hold 5.1%. The sequenced sample was tumor tissue, obtained after neoadjuvant nivolumab, alone or with ipilimumab, at or shortly before surgery. These TCRs come from an adult with non-small cell lung cancer. CDR3s include the opening cysteine and the closing phenylalanine or tryptophan. Each record gives: D gene, J gene, clone size, V gene, CDR3 protein, CDR3 DNA. A D gene is named only where the DNA matches it firmly. A clone size is listed for some rows: how often the clone was seen (once, few, many), or a class if it is expanded.

d_gene: .; j_gene: TRBJ2-5; abundance: .; v_gene: TRBV7-2; CDR3aa: CASSLNGDQETQYF; CDR3nt: TGTGCCAGCAGCTTAAACGGAGACCAAGAGACCCAGTACTTC
d_gene: TRBD1; j_gene: TRBJ1-2; abundance: .; v_gene: TRBV5-4; CDR3aa: CASSTQGQGYGYTF; CDR3nt: TGTGCCAGCAGCACCCAGGGACAGGGGTATGGCTACACCTTC
d_gene: .; j_gene: TRBJ1-1; abundance: .; v_gene: TRBV2; CDR3aa: CASSEGVNTEAFF; CDR3nt: TGTGCCAGCAGTGAAGGCGTGAACACTGAAGCTTTCTTT
d_gene: TRBD2; j_gene: TRBJ2-5; abundance: .; v_gene: TRBV29-1; CDR3aa: CSVGGGVGGETQYF; CDR3nt: TGCAGCGTGGGGGGGGGAGTAGGCGGGGAGACCCAGTACTTC
d_gene: TRBD2; j_gene: TRBJ2-5; abundance: once; v_gene: TRBV13; CDR3aa: CASSPDGASGQETQYF; CDR3nt: TGTGCCAGCAGCCCTGACGGGGCTAGCGGCCAAGAGACCCAGTACTTC
d_gene: .; j_gene: TRBJ1-4; abundance: .; v_gene: TRBV20-1; CDR3aa: CSARPREKLFF; CDR3nt: TGCAGTGCTCGCCCCAGGGAAAAACTGTTTTTT
d_gene: TRBD1; j_gene: TRBJ1-2; abundance: .; v_gene: TRBV30; CDR3aa: CAWSAGTAFSYGYTF; CDR3nt: TGTGCCTGGAGTGCAGGGACAGCTTTCAGCTATGGCTACACCTTC
d_gene: .; j_gene: TRBJ1-5; abundance: .; v_gene: TRBV30; CDR3aa: CAWSRGFSNQPQHF; CDR3nt: TGTGCCTGGAGTAGAGGGTTCAGCAATCAGCCCCAGCATTTT
d_gene: TRBD1; j_gene: TRBJ2-1; abundance: .; v_gene: TRBV18; CDR3aa: CASSPNQGAQLNEQFF; CDR3nt: TGTGCCAGCTCACCAAACCAGGGGGCGCAACTCAATGAGCAGTTCTTC
d_gene: .; j_gene: TRBJ2-1; abundance: .; v_gene: TRBV7-2; CDR3aa: CASSLAKAWEQFF; CDR3nt: TGTGCCAGCAGCTTAGCAAAGGCGTGGGAGCAGTTCTTC
d_gene: .; j_gene: TRBJ1-2; abundance: .; v_gene: TRBV5-4; CDR3aa: CASSLEDTPYGYTF; CDR3nt: TGTGCCAGCAGCTTGGAGGACACTCCCTATGGCTACACCTTC
d_gene: .; j_gene: TRBJ1-1; abundance: .; v_gene: TRBV18; CDR3aa: CASSPPPGVLTGTEAFF; CDR3nt: TGTGCCAGCTCACCACCGCCTGGGGTTTTAACCGGGACTGAAGCTTTCTTT
d_gene: TRBD2; j_gene: TRBJ2-5; abundance: .; v_gene: TRBV5-1; CDR3aa: CASSVALLAGNQETQYF; CDR3nt: TGCGCCAGCAGCGTAGCCTTACTAGCGGGGAATCAAGAGACCCAGTACTTC
d_gene: .; j_gene: TRBJ1-2; abundance: .; v_gene: TRBV20-1; CDR3aa: CSASYGYGYTF; CDR3nt: TGCAGTGCTAGTTACGGCTATGGCTACACCTTC
d_gene: TRBD1; j_gene: TRBJ2-2; abundance: .; v_gene: TRBV19; CDR3aa: CASSTDRGSRLFF; CDR3nt: TGTGCCAGTAGTACGGACAGGGGATCGAGGCTGTTTTTT
d_gene: .; j_gene: TRBJ2-5; abundance: .; v_gene: TRBV10-3; CDR3aa: CAIGQSETQYF; CDR3nt: TGTGCCATCGGCCAGAGCGAGACCCAGTACTTC
d_gene: .; j_gene: TRBJ1-1; abundance: .; v_gene: TRBV4-3; CDR3aa: CASSQEPVVGTEAFF; CDR3nt: TGCGCCAGCAGCCAAGAGCCGGTCGTGGGCACTGAAGCTTTCTTT
d_gene: .; j_gene: TRBJ1-2; abundance: .; v_gene: TRBV18; CDR3aa: CASSPYTNNYGYTF; CDR3nt: TGTGCCAGCTCACCTTATACTAATAACTATGGCTACACCTTC
d_gene: TRBD1; j_gene: TRBJ1-2; abundance: .; v_gene: TRBV5-4; CDR3aa: CASRVRGQLNYGYTF; CDR3nt: TGTGCCAGCAGGGTGAGGGGACAGCTTAACTATGGCTACACCTTC
d_gene: TRBD1; j_gene: TRBJ2-7; abundance: .; v_gene: TRBV18; CDR3aa: CASSPFGTGSSYEQYF; CDR3nt: TGTGCCAGCTCACCATTTGGGACAGGGAGCTCCTACGAGCAGTACTTC
d_gene: TRBD1; j_gene: TRBJ1-5; abundance: .; v_gene: TRBV7-2; CDR3aa: CASSSGQGNQPQHF; CDR3nt: TGTGCCAGCAGCTCCGGACAGGGCAATCAGCCCCAGCATTTT
d_gene: .; j_gene: TRBJ2-2; abundance: .; v_gene: TRBV5-1; CDR3aa: CASSLGAGNTGELFF; CDR3nt: TGCGCCAGCAGCTTGGGCGCAGGGAACACCGGGGAGCTGTTTTTT